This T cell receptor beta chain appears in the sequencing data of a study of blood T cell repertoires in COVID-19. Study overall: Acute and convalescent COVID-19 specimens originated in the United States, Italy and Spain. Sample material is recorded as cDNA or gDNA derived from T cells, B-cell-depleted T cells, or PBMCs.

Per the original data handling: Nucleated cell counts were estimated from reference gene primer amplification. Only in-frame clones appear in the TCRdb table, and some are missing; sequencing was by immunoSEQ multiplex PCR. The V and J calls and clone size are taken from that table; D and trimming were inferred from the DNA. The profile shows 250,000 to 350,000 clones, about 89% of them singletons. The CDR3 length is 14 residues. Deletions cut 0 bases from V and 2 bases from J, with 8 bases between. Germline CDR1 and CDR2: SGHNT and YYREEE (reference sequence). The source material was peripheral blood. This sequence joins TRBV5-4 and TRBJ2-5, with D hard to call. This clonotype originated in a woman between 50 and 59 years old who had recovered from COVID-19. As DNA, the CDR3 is TGTGCCAGCAGCTTGGCGTTACAGCAAGAGACCCAGTACTTC. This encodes CASSLALQQETQYF.